This T cell receptor beta chain was obtained from a study of T cells expressing NK-cell markers. Study summary: Serological testing identified most of the eight sequenced donors as HCMV-seropositive and one as seronegative. Study-level findings and limits: The CD3+CD56-NKG2C+ fraction of a handful of donors was also led by these clonotypes.

Germline values: CDR1 GTSNPN, CDR2 SVGIG (reference sequence). CDR3 length equals 13 residues. TCRdb reworked the 5' RACE reads into one entry per CDR3 protein, no DNA. This table holds approximately 550,000 distinct CDR3 sequences. On this clonotype: As yet, its antigen is unknown.

The genes are TRBV30 and TRBJ2-1; TCRdb's D call, TRBD1, is unchecked because there is no DNA. The specimen sequenced was blood T cells: a sorted CD56 or NKG2C T cell subset, CD4+ or CD8+ T cells, or bulk PBMC T cells (not recorded which). This receptor was identified in a man aged 18 to 29 in good health. CDR3 loop: CAWSARPVDEQFF.